The following is a T cell receptor (beta chain) sequence with its context. The sample comes from a study of early T cells in non-severe SARS-CoV-2 infection. Study overall: The chains were unpaired, and the sequenced material was bulk RNA from unsorted whole blood.

The CDR3 runs 13 residues. Germline V gene sequence: CDR1 ENHRY, CDR2 SYGVKD. Unmatched junction bases numbered 3, after V lost 2 bases and J lost 8 bases. MiXCR, run by TCRdb on the 5' RACE reads, gives a single entry per CDR3 protein. The sample lists about 99,000 distinct CDR3 sequences, approximately 15% seen once, with around 1.3% in the top ten. Specimen: whole blood. This receptor was identified in an adult who was a healthcare worker with PCR-confirmed SARS-CoV-2 infection or an uninfected control (not recorded which). The chain is built from TRBV10-3 and TRBJ2-1, with 7 bases that match TRBD1. The CDR3 DNA reads as TGTGCCATCAGTGAGCGCGGACAGGATGAGCAGTTCTTC. Encoded protein: CAISERGQDEQFF.